The present T cell receptor beta chain was sequenced within a study of shared clonotypes between healthy human individuals. Study results and caveats: Sequencing depth was expected to affect clonotype sharing among donors.

CDR1 and CDR2 from the germline V gene are MGHRA and YSYEKL. This CDR3 is built from 15 residues. The germline V and J ends were trimmed by 2 bases and 4 bases, with 12 bases remaining between them. Remarks on this clone: Its specificity is not known.

Some clones are missing from TCRdb's copy, which holds only in-frame ones; the method was immunoSEQ multiplex PCR. The data contain hundreds of thousands of clones, 90% to 97% of them singletons. The gene calls are TRBV4-1 and TRBJ1-5, with D uncertain. Specimen: memory CD8+ T cells sorted from blood. Subset denoted: CD45RO+ cells pooled with CCR7-negative TemRA cells. The origin of this receptor is a man in his thirties or forties in good health. The CDR3 loop is CASSQRLGENQPQHF. Written as DNA, the CDR3 is TGCGCCAGCAGCCAAAGACTTGGGGAAAATCAGCCCCAGCATTTT.